Listed below are T cell receptor beta chains from one sample, sequenced in a study of blood T cell repertoires in COVID-19. The assay was immunoSEQ multiplex PCR, and TCRdb's table has in-frame clones only and misses some. Among hundreds of thousands of clones listed, 65% to 85% were seen once. The sample consisted of peripheral blood. The receptors here all came from a woman in her twenties or thirties with COVID-19, enrolled during active disease. The CDR3 runs from the conserved cysteine through the conserved F or W. The order of the fields is D gene, clone size, J gene, V gene, CDR3 DNA, CDR3 protein. D genes are given only for firm matches. The size of a clone is reported for some rows only, either as once, few or many, or as a class for expanded clones.

>TRBD2|NA|TRBJ2-7|TRBV9
TGTGCCAGCAGCGTAGACCCCTCTAGCGGGATAAGGAACGAGCAGTACTTC
CASSVDPSSGIRNEQYF
>TRBD2|NA|TRBJ2-7|TRBV12-3/TRBV12-4
TGTGCCGGCCTAGCGGCAGCCTACGAGCAGTACTTC
CAGLAAAYEQYF
>TRBD1|NA|TRBJ1-6|TRBV19
TGTGCCAGTAGTAGCCGGGACAGGGGGGATTCACCCCTCCACTTT
CASSSRDRGDSPLHF
>NA|NA|TRBJ2-7|TRBV12-3/TRBV12-4
TGTGCCAGCAGTTCTTTCTACGAGCAGTACTTC
CASSSFYEQYF
>NA|NA|TRBJ1-4|TRBV27
TGTGCCAGCAGTGCCCCGGGGGGCGCGAGGTCTAATGAAAAACTGTTTTTT
CASSAPGGARSNEKLFF
>NA|NA|TRBJ2-3|TRBV5-4
TGTGCCAGCAGCTCCTCAAACAGGGATGATACGCAGTATTTT
CASSSSNRDDTQYF
>NA|few|TRBJ1-1|TRBV5-5
TGTGCCAGCAGCTTGTCGGGGTCAAGGGCAGCTTTCTTT
CASSLSGSRAAFF
>NA|NA|TRBJ2-3|TRBV3-1/TRBV3-2
TGTGCCAGCAGCCACTCTGGGAGGTCGGATACGCAGTATTTT
CASSHSGRSDTQYF
>NA|NA|TRBJ2-1|TRBV2
TGTGCCAGCATGGGCTCCCCGTCTCGCAATGAGCAGTTCTTC
CASMGSPSRNEQFF
>TRBD1|NA|TRBJ1-2|TRBV12-3/TRBV12-4
TGTGCCAGCAGATTACAGGGGAGGGATGGCTACACCTTC
CASRLQGRDGYTF
>TRBD1|NA|TRBJ1-1|TRBV10-3
TGTGCCATCAGTGAGGACAGGGTAGGACCTGAAGCTTTCTTT
CAISEDRVGPEAFF
>TRBD2|once|TRBJ2-5|TRBV4-2
TGTGCCAGCAGCCCCCTGAGCGGGAGGGCCGGAGAGACCCAGTACTTC
CASSPLSGRAGETQYF
>NA|NA|TRBJ2-5|TRBV19
TGTGCCAGTAGTGCCACAGGGAACCAAGAGACCCAGTACTTC
CASSATGNQETQYF
>NA|NA|TRBJ2-5|TRBV2
TGTGCCAGCAAGCCTAGCGCTTTCGCAGAGACCCAGTACTTC
CASKPSAFAETQYF
>NA|NA|TRBJ1-2|TRBV6-6
TGTGCCAGCGGCCCGGGACATAGAGGTGCCCCTGGCTACACCTTC
CASGPGHRGAPGYTF
>NA|NA|TRBJ2-7|TRBV19
TGTGCCAGTAGTGACCTTGGGGCGGGAACAGGCGAGCAGTACTTC
CASSDLGAGTGEQYF
>TRBD1|NA|TRBJ1-5|TRBV5-1
TGCGCCAGCAGCGCGGGACAGGGGGGTCAGCCCCAGCATTTT
CASSAGQGGQPQHF
>NA|NA|TRBJ1-2|TRBV6-5
TGTGCCAGCAGCGTACAGGGTACTCGTAGCTATGGCTACACCTTC
CASSVQGTRSYGYTF
>TRBD1|NA|TRBJ2-2|TRBV19
TGTGCCAGTAGTGCCTTTGGGGACAGGAACACCGGGGAGCTGTTTTTT
CASSAFGDRNTGELFF
>NA|NA|TRBJ2-7|TRBV6-5
TGTGCCAGCAGGGCGTCCTCGGGGACCTACGAGCAGTACTTC
CASRASSGTYEQYF
>TRBD1|few|TRBJ1-2|TRBV6-5
TGTGCCAGCAGTCAAACAGGGGGCCATTATGGCTACACCTTC
CASSQTGGHYGYTF
>NA|NA|TRBJ2-5|TRBV10-3
TGTGCCATCAGTGGAGACTCTCTGTACCAAGAGACCCAGTACTTC
CAISGDSLYQETQYF
>NA|NA|TRBJ2-7|TRBV15
TGTGCCACCAGCAGAGATACGCTATCCTACGAGCAGTACTTC
CATSRDTLSYEQYF
>NA|NA|TRBJ1-1|TRBV12-3/TRBV12-4
TGTGCCAGCAGTTTATACGGTACTGAAGCTTTCTTT
CASSLYGTEAFF
>NA|NA|TRBJ1-5|TRBV27
TGTGCCAGCAGTTTTTTCGGTGGTCAGCCCCAGCATTTT
CASSFFGGQPQHF
>NA|NA|TRBJ2-7|TRBV2
TGTGCCAGCAATGCCGGGGAGGGGGACGAGCAGTACTTC
CASNAGEGDEQYF
>NA|NA|TRBJ1-1|TRBV6-6
TGTGCCAGCAGGGACCGCCAGGGGATCATGAACACTGAAGCTTTCTTT
CASRDRQGIMNTEAFF
>TRBD1|NA|TRBJ1-3|TRBV4-3
TGCGCCAGCTCAAACAGGGGGCTAGGAGGAAACACCATATATTTT
CASSNRGLGGNTIYF
>TRBD2|NA|TRBJ2-7|TRBV30
TGTGCCTGGAGTGTAGGTCTAGCGGGGGCCGAGCAGTACTTC
CAWSVGLAGAEQYF
>TRBD1|once|TRBJ1-5|TRBV2
TGTGCCAGCAGTGAAACAGGGGGCAATCAGCCCCAGCATTTT
CASSETGGNQPQHF
>TRBD2|NA|TRBJ2-1|TRBV11-2
TGTGCCAGCAGCCTACTAGCGGGGGCGGACAATGAGCAGTTCTTC
CASSLLAGADNEQFF
>TRBD2|NA|TRBJ2-5|TRBV6-5
TGTGCCAGCGAAAGGGCTAGCGGGAGTGGGGAGACCCAGTACTTC
CASERASGSGETQYF
>NA|NA|TRBJ1-4|TRBV19
TGTGCCAGTAGCCAGACATCAACTAATGAAAAACTGTTTTTT
CASSQTSTNEKLFF
>NA|NA|TRBJ2-3|TRBV11-2
TGTGCCACGGCTGGAGGCAGTAAATCAGATACGCAGTATTTT
CATAGGSKSDTQYF
>TRBD1|few|TRBJ1-1|TRBV3-1/TRBV3-2
TGTGCCAGCAGACAGGGGGCCGGCGCTGAAGCTTTCTTT
CASRQGAGAEAFF
>TRBD2|NA|TRBJ2-3|TRBV7-6
TGTGCCAGCAGCTCCAAGGAGCGTCTAGCGGCCACAGATACGCAGTATTTT
CASSSKERLAATDTQYF
>NA|NA|TRBJ1-4|TRBV12-5
TGTGCTAGTGCCATGACTCAGTCAACTAATGAAAAACTGTTTTTT
CASAMTQSTNEKLFF
>NA|NA|TRBJ2-3|TRBV30
TGTGCGTCAGCAGGGGTCCACACAGATACGCAGTATTTT
CASAGVHTDTQYF
>TRBD2|NA|TRBJ2-1|TRBV11-2
TGTGCCAGCAGCTTAGATAGGACTAGCGGGAGGGAACAGTTCTTC
CASSLDRTSGREQFF
>TRBD2|NA|TRBJ2-3|TRBV6-6
TGTGCCAGCAGTCGAGTGGTCGGGACTAGCGGGACAGATACGCAGTATTTT
CASSRVVGTSGTDTQYF
>NA|NA|TRBJ1-2|TRBV10-3
TGTGCCATCAGTGAGTCGGCAGCGCCCTACACCTTC
CAISESAAPYTF
>TRBD2|NA|TRBJ2-1|TRBV27
TGTGCCAGCAGTTCCCGCGGGGGAGGGGATGAGCAGTTCTTC
CASSSRGGGDEQFF
>NA|few|TRBJ2-7|TRBV11-3
TGTGCCAGCAGCTTATCGGGGGGCGGATACGAGCAGTACTTC
CASSLSGGGYEQYF
>NA|once|TRBJ2-1|TRBV3-1/TRBV3-2
TGTGCCAGCAGCAGCGGAGAAAACTCCTACAATGAGCAGTTCTTC
CASSSGENSYNEQFF
>NA|once|TRBJ1-5|TRBV4-3
TGCGCCAGCAGCCAGGGGGCGGGCAATCAGCCCCAGCATTTT
CASSQGAGNQPQHF
>TRBD1|NA|TRBJ1-6|TRBV19
TGTGCCAGTAGTATGGCCTTCGGACAGGGGGCTGATTCACCCCTCCACTTT
CASSMAFGQGADSPLHF
>NA|NA|TRBJ1-2|TRBV30
TGTGCCTGGAGTGTGGTCAGGAACTATGGCTACACCTTC
CAWSVVRNYGYTF
>NA|many|TRBJ2-5|TRBV9
TGTGCCAGCAGCGTATCGGGCGGGAAAGAGACCCAGTACTTC
CASSVSGGKETQYF
>TRBD1|NA|TRBJ1-2|TRBV5-6
TGTGCCAGCAGCCGAAAAGACAGGGTGCGCGGCTACACCTTC
CASSRKDRVRGYTF
>TRBD1|NA|TRBJ1-2|TRBV9
TGTGCCAGCAGCGTAGGTCCGGGGACAGATCACTATGGCTACACCTTC
CASSVGPGTDHYGYTF
>TRBD1|NA|TRBJ1-6|TRBV30
TGTGCCTGGAGCACGACAGGGAAGAATTCACCCCTCCACTTT
CAWSTTGKNSPLHF
>TRBD2|NA|TRBJ2-2|TRBV5-1
TGCGCCAGCAGCTTACGGGGTCTAGCGGGCGCGAACACCGGGGAGCTGTTTTTT
CASSLRGLAGANTGELFF
>TRBD2|NA|TRBJ2-1|TRBV9
TGTGCCAGCAGCGTAGCTTGGGGGGGAGGAAACGAGCAGTTCTTC
CASSVAWGGGNEQFF